These T cell receptor beta chains were read from a single sample in a study of blood T cell repertoires in COVID-19. The method was immunoSEQ multiplex PCR; TCRdb's version includes in-frame clones alone and lacks a portion of them. The table records about 150,000 clones, 85% of them present only once. The sequenced sample was peripheral blood. Receptors originate from a woman older than 75 with COVID-19, enrolled during active disease. Each CDR3 is given with its conserved first and last residue. The D gene is left open where the match is weak. The listing skips clone size in some rows; elsewhere it reads once, few, many or a size class.

d_gene | j_gene | abundance | len | v_gene | CDR3aa | CDR3nt
- | TRBJ2-5 | - | 12 | TRBV2 | CASGGWPETQYF | TGTGCCAGCGGTGGATGGCCAGAGACCCAGTACTTC
- | TRBJ1-5 | - | 19 | TRBV11-3 | CASSPQPTTGKRGNQPQHF | TGTGCCAGCAGCCCTCAACCTACGACAGGAAAGAGGGGCAATCAGCCCCAGCATTTT
- | TRBJ1-1 | - | 16 | TRBV28 | CASSSPGGLGPGKAFF | TGTGCCAGCAGTTCCCCCGGTGGTTTGGGGCCCGGTAAAGCTTTCTTT
- | TRBJ2-1 | - | 16 | TRBV6-6 | CASGETHMTPYNEQFF | TGTGCCAGCGGCGAGACTCATATGACTCCCTACAATGAGCAGTTCTTC
TRBD1 | TRBJ2-3 | - | 17 | TRBV3-1/TRBV3-2 | CASSHRGTAQSTDTQYF | TGTGCCAGCAGCCACAGAGGGACAGCACAAAGCACAGATACGCAGTATTTT
TRBD1 | TRBJ2-7 | few | 14 | TRBV6-2/TRBV6-3 | CASSSSGQAYEQYF | TGTGCCAGCAGCTCATCGGGACAGGCCTACGAGCAGTACTTC
- | TRBJ1-2 | few | 14 | TRBV6-1 | CASSEEGPPYGYTF | TGTGCCAGCAGTGAAGAGGGGCCACCTTATGGCTACACCTTC
TRBD1 | TRBJ1-5 | few | 14 | TRBV5-1 | CASSITGGEQPQHF | TGCGCCAGCAGCATAACAGGGGGCGAACAGCCCCAGCATTTT
- | TRBJ1-1 | - | 14 | TRBV29-1 | CSATGLGGSAEAFF | TGCAGCGCCACAGGTTTGGGTGGATCTGCTGAAGCTTTCTTT
- | TRBJ1-2 | - | 13 | TRBV12-3/TRBV12-4 | CASSEAFSRGYTF | TGTGCCAGCAGTGAAGCCTTCTCGAGAGGCTACACCTTC
- | TRBJ1-6 | few | 11 | TRBV2 | CASSLRSPLHF | TGTGCCAGCAGCCTTCGTTCACCCCTCCACTTT
- | TRBJ1-2 | once | 11 | TRBV10-3 | CAISGRDGYTF | TGTGCCATCTCGGGTCGGGATGGCTACACCTTC
- | TRBJ2-1 | once | 13 | TRBV6-5 | CASTKPGLREQFF | TGTGCCAGCACAAAGCCAGGGCTACGGGAGCAGTTCTTC
TRBD2 | TRBJ2-1 | - | 16 | TRBV6-5 | CASSYSVAGGRSEQFF | TGTGCCAGCAGTTACTCGGTGGCGGGAGGCCGAAGTGAGCAGTTCTTC
- | TRBJ2-7 | - | 15 | TRBV19 | CASSPERAVSYEQYF | TGTGCCAGTAGTCCCGAACGCGCGGTTTCCTACGAGCAGTACTTC
- | TRBJ1-1 | - | 14 | TRBV4-1 | CASSQALLYGETFF | TGCGCCAGCAGCCAAGCATTACTGTACGGTGAAACTTTCTTT
- | TRBJ2-2 | - | 13 | TRBV2 | CASSVRNTGELFF | TGTGCCAGCAGTGTCAGAAACACCGGGGAGCTGTTTTTT
TRBD1 | TRBJ1-1 | - | 15 | TRBV5-1 | CASSGPGTGNTEAFF | TGCGCCAGCAGCGGTCCCGGGACAGGGAACACTGAAGCTTTCTTT
TRBD1 | TRBJ1-5 | - | 14 | TRBV6-1 | CASSEQGGNQPQHF | TGTGCCAGCAGTGAACAGGGGGGCAATCAGCCCCAGCATTTT
- | TRBJ1-2 | - | 13 | TRBV6-5 | CASSTSSPYGYTF | TGTGCCAGCAGTACGAGTTCCCCCTATGGCTACACCTTC
TRBD2 | TRBJ2-3 | - | 15 | TRBV9 | CASSVSGGQTDTQYF | TGTGCCAGCAGCGTTAGCGGGGGGCAAACAGATACGCAGTATTTT
- | TRBJ1-1 | - | 14 | TRBV6-5 | CASSPLGAGTEAFF | TGTGCCAGCAGCCCGTTAGGGGCAGGGACTGAAGCTTTCTTT
- | TRBJ1-2 | - | 14 | TRBV28 | CASSSPHLNYGYTF | TGTGCCAGCAGTTCCCCACATCTGAACTATGGCTACACCTTC
- | TRBJ1-3 | - | 16 | TRBV5-6 | CASSLRGTISGNTIYF | TGTGCCAGCAGCTTAAGGGGGACCATCTCTGGAAACACCATATATTTT
- | TRBJ1-6 | - | 14 | TRBV3-1/TRBV3-2 | CASSQGTENSPLHF | TGTGCCAGCAGCCAAGGGACAGAGAATTCACCCCTCCACTTT
- | TRBJ2-5 | - | 13 | TRBV2 | CASSGGPRWTQYF | TGTGCCAGCAGTGGAGGCCCGCGGTGGACCCAGTACTTC
- | TRBJ1-1 | - | 14 | TRBV5-1 | CASSFRVRDTEAFF | TGCGCCAGCAGCTTCAGGGTTCGGGACACTGAAGCTTTCTTT
TRBD2 | TRBJ2-3 | - | 20 | TRBV4-2 | CASSQDGAAGATYAYDTQYF | TGTGCCAGCAGCCAAGATGGGGCAGCGGGAGCGACCTATGCCTATGATACGCAGTATTTT
TRBD1 | TRBJ1-1 | - | 13 | TRBV10-2 | CASSGQGTTEAFF | TGCGCCAGCAGTGGACAGGGTACCACTGAAGCTTTCTTT
- | TRBJ1-1 | - | 13 | TRBV5-1 | CASTGEWSTEAFF | TGCGCCAGCACCGGGGAGTGGAGCACTGAAGCTTTCTTT
- | TRBJ1-3 | - | 14 | TRBV2 | CASIFTYSGNTIYF | TGTGCCAGCATCTTTACCTACTCTGGAAACACCATATATTTT
- | TRBJ1-2 | - | 14 | TRBV6-5 | CASSREGRGYGYTF | TGTGCCAGCAGCCGGGAGGGCCGGGGTTATGGCTACACCTTC
TRBD2 | TRBJ2-5 | few | 16 | TRBV6-2/TRBV6-3 | CASSYVPAGGQETQYF | TGTGCCAGCAGTTACGTTCCAGCGGGGGGCCAAGAGACCCAGTACTTC
TRBD1 | TRBJ2-7 | - | 15 | TRBV18 | CASSPGTETTYEQYF | TGTGCCAGCTCACCGGGGACAGAAACAACCTACGAGCAGTACTTC
TRBD1 | TRBJ1-6 | - | 15 | TRBV3-1/TRBV3-2 | CASSLRQGVNSPLHF | TGTGCCAGCAGTTTAAGACAGGGGGTTAATTCACCCCTCCACTTT
- | TRBJ1-1 | once | 13 | TRBV3-1/TRBV3-2 | CASGRGLNTEAFF | TGTGCCAGCGGCAGGGGTTTGAACACTGAAGCTTTCTTT
TRBD1 | TRBJ2-7 | - | 14 | TRBV24-1 | CATSRDRGPYEQYF | TGTGCCACCAGCCGGGACAGGGGCCCCTACGAGCAGTACTTC
- | TRBJ1-2 | - | 13 | TRBV5-6 | CASSLARGYGYTF | TGTGCCAGCAGCTTGGCCAGGGGATATGGCTACACCTTC
TRBD1 | TRBJ1-1 | - | 14 | TRBV6-1 | CASSEGQGKSEAFF | TGTGCCAGCAGTGAGGGACAGGGGAAGTCTGAAGCTTTCTTT
TRBD1 | TRBJ2-5 | - | 15 | TRBV15 | CATSRDQTGQETQYF | TGTGCCACCAGCAGAGACCAGACAGGGCAAGAGACCCAGTACTTC
- | TRBJ2-3 | few | 15 | TRBV4-2 | CASSQAYFGTDTQYF | TGTGCCAGCAGCCAAGCCTACTTCGGGACAGATACGCAGTATTTT
TRBD1 | TRBJ2-7 | once | 16 | TRBV5-1 | CASSLDRDRVIYEQYF | TGCGCCAGCAGCTTGGACCGGGACAGGGTCATCTACGAGCAGTACTTC
TRBD1 | TRBJ1-3 | - | 15 | TRBV6-1 | CASSEGGTGGNTIYF | TGTGCCAGCAGTGAAGGTGGGACAGGGGGAAACACCATATATTTT
- | TRBJ1-6 | - | 14 | TRBV18 | CASSPDGINSPLHF | TGTGCCAGCTCACCGGACGGGATTAATTCACCCCTCCACTTT
- | TRBJ2-3 | once | 16 | TRBV7-8 | CASPPTGLLSTDTQYF | TGTGCCAGCCCCCCCACGGGGTTACTTAGCACAGATACGCAGTATTTT
- | TRBJ1-5 | - | 13 | TRBV18 | CASSPTPGQPQHF | TGTGCCAGCTCACCCACCCCCGGTCAGCCCCAGCATTTT